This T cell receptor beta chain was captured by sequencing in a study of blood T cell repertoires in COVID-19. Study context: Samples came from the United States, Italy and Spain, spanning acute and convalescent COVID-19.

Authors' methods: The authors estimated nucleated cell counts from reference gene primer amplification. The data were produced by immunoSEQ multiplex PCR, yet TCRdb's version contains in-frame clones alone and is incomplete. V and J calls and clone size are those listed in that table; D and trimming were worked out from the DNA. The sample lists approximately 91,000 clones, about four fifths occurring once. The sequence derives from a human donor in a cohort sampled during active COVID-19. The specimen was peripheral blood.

Written as DNA, the CDR3 is TGTGCCAGCAGTTTGACAGCGAGAAGCTATGGCTACACCTTC. Translated: CASSLTARSYGYTF. J is TRBJ1-2 and V is TRBV27; D might be TRBD1 (5 bases). Trimming left V 3 bases short and J 4 bases short, with 12 bases between. This CDR3 contains 14 residues. In germline, CDR1 is MNHEY, CDR2 SMNVEV (reference sequence).